This is a list of T cell receptor beta chains from one sample in a study of OX40 agonist ivuxolimab in advanced cancers. Profiling relied on immunoSEQ multiplex PCR, and the TCRdb table lists in-frame clones only, not all of them. The sample yields over 35,000 clones, roughly nine tenths seen once. Specimen: CD4+ or CD8+ T cells sorted from blood, collected in a trial of the OX40 agonist ivuxolimab. These receptors were obtained from an adult with an advanced solid tumor such as melanoma, head and neck, liver or kidney cancer. CDR3s include the opening cysteine and the closing phenylalanine or tryptophan. The order of the fields is CDR3 DNA, CDR3 protein, D gene, V gene, J gene, clone size. A D gene is named only where the DNA matches it firmly. Part of the rows lack a size; the others show once, few, many or a class for expanded clones.

cdr3_nt: TGTGCCAGCAGCACACGGACTACTTCCTACAATGAGCAGTTCTTC
cdr3_aa: CASSTRTTSYNEQFF
d_call: NA
v_call: TRBV13
j_call: TRBJ2-1
clone_size: NA

cdr3_nt: TGTGCCATCAGTGATGGGACAAGCTCCTACGAGCAGTACTTC
cdr3_aa: CAISDGTSSYEQYF
d_call: NA
v_call: TRBV10-3
j_call: TRBJ2-7
clone_size: NA

cdr3_nt: TGTGCCAGCAGCTTCCGGGACACCGGAAACACCATATATTTT
cdr3_aa: CASSFRDTGNTIYF
d_call: NA
v_call: TRBV7-8
j_call: TRBJ1-3
clone_size: NA

cdr3_nt: TGTGCCAGCAGCTTAGTTGGTTGGGGGACACAAGAGACCCAGTACTTC
cdr3_aa: CASSLVGWGTQETQYF
d_call: NA
v_call: TRBV7-2
j_call: TRBJ2-5
clone_size: NA

cdr3_nt: TGTGCCAGCAGCTTAGATTACGGGGACAGCTACGAGCAGTACTTC
cdr3_aa: CASSLDYGDSYEQYF
d_call: TRBD1
v_call: TRBV11-3
j_call: TRBJ2-7
clone_size: NA

cdr3_nt: TGCGCCAGCAGCCCAGTTGGGACCGCCTACAATGAGCAGTTCTTC
cdr3_aa: CASSPVGTAYNEQFF
d_call: NA
v_call: TRBV4-1
j_call: TRBJ2-1
clone_size: NA

cdr3_nt: TGTGCCAGCAGCCATTTGATAAACGGGATGCGCAATGAGCAGTTCTTC
cdr3_aa: CASSHLINGMRNEQFF
d_call: NA
v_call: TRBV7-2
j_call: TRBJ2-1
clone_size: NA

cdr3_nt: TGTGCCAGCAGCTCCCGTAGTGGTGAGCAGTTCTTC
cdr3_aa: CASSSRSGEQFF
d_call: NA
v_call: TRBV9
j_call: TRBJ2-1
clone_size: NA

cdr3_nt: TGCAGCGTCCCGACGGGGGAGAACACCGGGGAGCTGTTTTTT
cdr3_aa: CSVPTGENTGELFF
d_call: NA
v_call: TRBV29-1
j_call: TRBJ2-2
clone_size: once

cdr3_nt: TGTGCCAGCGAGGAGGGGTCCTACAATGAGCAGTTCTTC
cdr3_aa: CASEEGSYNEQFF
d_call: NA
v_call: TRBV5-6
j_call: TRBJ2-1
clone_size: NA

cdr3_nt: TGTGCCAGCAGCCAAGAGACCGGGACAGACTACTATGGCTACACCTTC
cdr3_aa: CASSQETGTDYYGYTF
d_call: TRBD1
v_call: TRBV9
j_call: TRBJ1-2
clone_size: once

cdr3_nt: TGTGCCAGCAGTTTATCTAGATTATCATCCGGCCCTACGGGAGAAAAACTGTTTTTT
cdr3_aa: CASSLSRLSSGPTGEKLFF
d_call: NA
v_call: TRBV27
j_call: TRBJ1-4
clone_size: NA

cdr3_nt: TGTGCCAGCAGCTTAGGGGGAACATCGGGACTATATAACTATGGCTACACCTTC
cdr3_aa: CASSLGGTSGLYNYGYTF
d_call: NA
v_call: TRBV7-3
j_call: TRBJ1-2
clone_size: NA

cdr3_nt: TGTGCCAGCAGCTTGGCTAGCGGGGGGTCCTCCACCGGGGAGCTGTTTTTT
cdr3_aa: CASSLASGGSSTGELFF
d_call: TRBD2
v_call: TRBV7-9
j_call: TRBJ2-2
clone_size: NA

cdr3_nt: TGTGCCAGCAGTGAAAGGGGACTAGCGGGGGGGCGCACAGATACGCAGTATTTT
cdr3_aa: CASSERGLAGGRTDTQYF
d_call: TRBD2
v_call: TRBV6-4
j_call: TRBJ2-3
clone_size: once

cdr3_nt: TGTGCCAGCAGACAGGACAGGGACCAAGAGACCCAGTACTTC
cdr3_aa: CASRQDRDQETQYF
d_call: TRBD1
v_call: TRBV28
j_call: TRBJ2-5
clone_size: NA

cdr3_nt: TGTGCCAGTATGAGCGCTGCGACAGGGGTCGAAAAACTGTTTTTT
cdr3_aa: CASMSAATGVEKLFF
d_call: TRBD1
v_call: TRBV19
j_call: TRBJ1-4
clone_size: once

cdr3_nt: TGCGCCAGCAGCCAAGACAGGGGAGCGTATACTGAAGCTTTCTTT
cdr3_aa: CASSQDRGAYTEAFF
d_call: NA
v_call: TRBV4-3
j_call: TRBJ1-1
clone_size: NA